The following is a T cell receptor (beta chain) sequence with its context. Its antigen is still unknown. The CDR3 sequence is 15 residues long. With 5 bases clipped from V and 6 bases from J, the junction kept 7 bases outside the gene matches. Germline V gene data show CDR1 as SGHVS and CDR2 as FQNEAQ. The sample comes from a study of T-cell reconstitution after alpha-beta-depleted transplantation in children. General study points: At the one-year point after transplant, T-cell counts and TCRbeta diversity were found to come mostly from T cells that had been newly produced. Recipient T cells and thymic progenitors that survived gave rise to the high TCRbeta diversity observed at day 60 in some patients. Reports say that about two months after transplant, the alpha-beta T cells came out of several hundred graft clones that had expanded.

The TCRbeta library was prepared with unique molecular identifiers. TCRdb re-called the PCR reads through MiXCR, storing one row per CDR3 protein. Seen here are about 980,000 distinct CDR3 sequences, around 30% observed once, and the top ten hold 25% to 35%. The chain has TRBV7-8 and TRBJ2-7, with 13 bases identical to TRBD2. The sequence derives from a boy under two years old who had a stem cell transplant for SCID, so the T cells may come from the graft donor. The material was PBMCs, mostly from graft donor cells, obtained 360 days after TCRalphabeta/CD19-depleted stem cell transplant. The CDR3 nucleotides are TGTGCCAGCAGCCCGGGACTAGCGGGGTTATTCGAGCAGTACTTC. Protein product: CASSPGLAGLFEQYF.